This T cell receptor beta chain emerged from a study of OX40 agonist ivuxolimab in advanced cancers. The CDR3 is 16 residues long. In germline, CDR1 is MDHEN, CDR2 SYDVKM. The ends lost 8 bases at V and 7 bases at J; junction bases unmatched: 13. This table comes from immunoSEQ multiplex PCR, and its TCRdb copy is limited to in-frame clones, with some not included. The table records some 60,000 clones, over 80% of them present only once. The sequence was obtained from an adult with an advanced solid tumor such as melanoma, head and neck, liver or kidney cancer. This chain uses TRBV28 with TRBJ2-2; 10 bases agree with TRBD2. The sequencing here drew on CD4+ or CD8+ T cells sorted from blood, taken in a trial of the OX40 agonist ivuxolimab. CDR3 protein: CASGRNSGRMGGELFF. The CDR3, as DNA: TGTGCCAGCGGGCGGAATAGCGGGAGGATGGGCGGGGAGCTGTTTTTT. The variable domain in full, completed from reference TRBV28 and TRBJ2-2, reads DVKVTQSSRYLVKRTGEKVFLECVQDMDHENMFWYRQDPGLGLRLIYFSYDVKMKEKGDIPEGYSVSREKKERFSLILESASTNQTSMYLCASGRNSGRMGGELFFGEGSRLTVL.